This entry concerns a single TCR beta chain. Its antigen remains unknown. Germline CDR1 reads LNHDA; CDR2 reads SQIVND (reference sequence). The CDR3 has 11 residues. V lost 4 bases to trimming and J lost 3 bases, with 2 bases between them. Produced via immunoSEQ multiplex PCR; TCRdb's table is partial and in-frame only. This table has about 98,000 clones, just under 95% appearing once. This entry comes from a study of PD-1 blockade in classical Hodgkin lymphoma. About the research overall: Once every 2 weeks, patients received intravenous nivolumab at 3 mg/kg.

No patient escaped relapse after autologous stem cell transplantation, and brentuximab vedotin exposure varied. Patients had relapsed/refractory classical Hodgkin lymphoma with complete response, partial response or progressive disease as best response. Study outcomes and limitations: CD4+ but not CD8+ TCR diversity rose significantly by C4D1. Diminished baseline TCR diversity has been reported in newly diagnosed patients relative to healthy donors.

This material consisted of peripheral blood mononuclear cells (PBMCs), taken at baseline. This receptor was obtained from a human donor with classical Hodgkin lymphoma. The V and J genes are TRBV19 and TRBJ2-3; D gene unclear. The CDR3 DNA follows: TGTGCCAGTAGTACAACAGATACGCAGTATTTT. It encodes CASSTTDTQYF.